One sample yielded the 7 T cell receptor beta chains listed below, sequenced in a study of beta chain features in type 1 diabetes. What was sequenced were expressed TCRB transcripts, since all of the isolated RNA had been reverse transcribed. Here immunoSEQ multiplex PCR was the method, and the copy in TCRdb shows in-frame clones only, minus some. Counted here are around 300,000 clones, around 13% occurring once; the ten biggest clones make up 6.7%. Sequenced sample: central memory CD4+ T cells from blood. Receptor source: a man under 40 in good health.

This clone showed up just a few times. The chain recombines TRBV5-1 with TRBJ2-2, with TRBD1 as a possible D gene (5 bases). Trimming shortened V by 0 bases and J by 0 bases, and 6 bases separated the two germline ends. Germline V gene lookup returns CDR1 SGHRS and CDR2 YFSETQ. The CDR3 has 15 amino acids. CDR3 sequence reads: CASSLDRSNTGELFF. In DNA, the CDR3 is TGCGCCAGCAGCTTGGACAGGTCGAACACCGGGGAGCTGTTTTTT. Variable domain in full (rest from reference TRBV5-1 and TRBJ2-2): KAGVTQTPRYLIKTRGQQVTLSCSPISGHRSVSWYQQTPGQGLQFLFEYFSETQRNKGNFPGRFSGRQFSNSRSEMNVSTLELGDSALYLCASSLDRSNTGELFFGEGSRLTVL.

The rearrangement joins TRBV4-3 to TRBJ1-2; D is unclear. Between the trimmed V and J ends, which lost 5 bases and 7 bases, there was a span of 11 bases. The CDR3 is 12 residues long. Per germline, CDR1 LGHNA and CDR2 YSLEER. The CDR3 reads CASSYRSGGYTF. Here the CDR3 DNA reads TGCGCCAGCAGCTACCGATCAGGTGGCTACACCTTC.

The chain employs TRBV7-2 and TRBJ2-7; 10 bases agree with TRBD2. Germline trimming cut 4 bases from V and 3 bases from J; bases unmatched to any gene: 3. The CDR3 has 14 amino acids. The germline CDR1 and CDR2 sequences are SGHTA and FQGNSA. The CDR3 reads CASSSASGGYEQYF. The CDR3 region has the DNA TGTGCCAGCAGCTCCGCTAGCGGGGGCTACGAGCAGTACTTC. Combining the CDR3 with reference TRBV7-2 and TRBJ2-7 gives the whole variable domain GAGVSQSPSNKVTEKGKDVELRCDPISGHTALYWYRQSLGQGLEFLIYFQGNSAPDKSGLPSDRFSAERTGGSVSTLTIQRTQQEDSAVYLCASSSASGGYEQYFGPGTRLTVT.

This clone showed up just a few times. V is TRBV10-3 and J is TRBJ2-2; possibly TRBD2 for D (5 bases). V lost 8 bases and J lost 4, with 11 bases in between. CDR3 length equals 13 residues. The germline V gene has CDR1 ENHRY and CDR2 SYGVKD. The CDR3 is CAIGGSSTGELFF. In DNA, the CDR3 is TGTGCCATCGGCGGGTCGAGCACCGGGGAGCTGTTTTTT.

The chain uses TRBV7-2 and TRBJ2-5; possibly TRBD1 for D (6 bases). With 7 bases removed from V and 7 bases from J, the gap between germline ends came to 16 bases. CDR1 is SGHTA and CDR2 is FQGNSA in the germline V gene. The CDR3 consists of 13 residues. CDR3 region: CASNVRGPGTQYF. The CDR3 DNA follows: TGTGCCAGCAATGTCAGGGGCCCCGGGACCCAGTACTTC.

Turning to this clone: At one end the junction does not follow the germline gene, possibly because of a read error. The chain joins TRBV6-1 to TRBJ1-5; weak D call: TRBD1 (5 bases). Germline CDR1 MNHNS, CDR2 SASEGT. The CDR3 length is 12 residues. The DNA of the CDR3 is TGTGCCAGCAGGGAAGGGGTTCAGCCCCAGCATTTT. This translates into CASREGVQPQHF.

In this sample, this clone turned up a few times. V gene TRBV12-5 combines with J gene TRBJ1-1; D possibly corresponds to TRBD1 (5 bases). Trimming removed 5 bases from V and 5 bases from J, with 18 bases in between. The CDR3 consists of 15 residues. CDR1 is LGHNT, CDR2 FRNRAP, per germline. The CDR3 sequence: CASGLGGGAATEAFF. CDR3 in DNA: TGTGCTAGTGGTCTGGGAGGAGGGGCAGCGACTGAAGCTTTCTTT.